A selection of T cell receptor beta chains follows, all from one sample in a study of vaccination effects on CD4 cells after COVID-19. Libraries were prepared by immunoSEQ multiplex PCR; TCRdb keeps only in-frame clonotypes and omits some of them. Of roughly 32,000 clones in the sample, around three quarters are singletons; the top ten hold 12%. No antigens are known for them. The material sequenced was CD4+ T cells from PBMCs cultured with HCoV-229E spike peptides, taken after COVID-19 vaccination. The receptor set was obtained from a human donor who received a COVID-19 vaccine. Each CDR3 is given with its conserved first and last residue. The D gene is left open where the match is weak. The size of a clone is reported for some rows only, either as once, few or many, or as a class for expanded clones.

d_gene: -; v_gene: TRBV3-1/TRBV3-2; abundance: -; j_gene: TRBJ2-1; CDR3aa: CASSHDGRRGYNEQFF; CDR3nt: TGTGCCAGCAGCCATGATGGCAGGCGGGGTTACAATGAGCAGTTCTTC
d_gene: -; v_gene: TRBV5-5; abundance: many; j_gene: TRBJ1-1; CDR3aa: CASSSRDGLSRFF; CDR3nt: TGTGCCAGCAGCTCCAGGGACGGCCTTTCACGATTCTTT
d_gene: -; v_gene: TRBV19; abundance: -; j_gene: TRBJ1-2; CDR3aa: CASSRPDYGYTF; CDR3nt: TGTGCCAGTAGTCGGCCGGATTATGGCTACACCTTC
d_gene: TRBD2; v_gene: TRBV5-4; abundance: -; j_gene: TRBJ2-7; CDR3aa: CASSRASGTSGAHEQYF; CDR3nt: TGTGCCAGCAGCCGAGCGTCGGGGACTAGCGGGGCCCACGAGCAGTACTTC
d_gene: -; v_gene: TRBV6-5; abundance: -; j_gene: TRBJ2-7; CDR3aa: CASSYSGRDWDEQYF; CDR3nt: TGTGCCAGCAGTTACTCAGGCAGGGATTGGGACGAGCAGTACTTC
d_gene: TRBD1; v_gene: TRBV19; abundance: once; j_gene: TRBJ1-2; CDR3aa: CASNANRGTSSYGYTF; CDR3nt: TGTGCCAGTAACGCGAACAGGGGAACGAGTTCCTATGGCTACACCTTC
d_gene: -; v_gene: TRBV10-3; abundance: -; j_gene: TRBJ1-3; CDR3aa: CAISPPASSGNTIYF; CDR3nt: TGTGCCATCAGCCCTCCGGCCAGCTCTGGAAACACCATATATTTT
d_gene: -; v_gene: TRBV10-3; abundance: -; j_gene: TRBJ1-1; CDR3aa: CAITSGENTEAFF; CDR3nt: TGTGCCATCACCTCAGGGGAGAACACTGAAGCTTTCTTT
d_gene: -; v_gene: TRBV6-5; abundance: -; j_gene: TRBJ1-1; CDR3aa: CATTRTPNTEAFF; CDR3nt: TGTGCCACGACTAGGACTCCGAACACTGAAGCTTTCTTT
d_gene: TRBD1; v_gene: TRBV3-1/TRBV3-2; abundance: -; j_gene: TRBJ2-7; CDR3aa: CASSQLPQGAGKKQYF; CDR3nt: TGTGCCAGCAGCCAACTACCCCAGGGGGCAGGAAAAAAGCAGTACTTC
d_gene: -; v_gene: TRBV2; abundance: -; j_gene: TRBJ1-2; CDR3aa: CASSSQGEWFSRGYTF; CDR3nt: TGTGCCAGCAGTTCTCAGGGTGAATGGTTTTCGCGTGGCTACACCTTC
d_gene: TRBD1; v_gene: TRBV20-1; abundance: -; j_gene: TRBJ1-2; CDR3aa: CSASSSGGVGLGYTF; CDR3nt: TGCAGTGCTAGTTCTTCAGGGGGCGTCGGGCTTGGCTACACCTTC
d_gene: TRBD2; v_gene: TRBV10-3; abundance: -; j_gene: TRBJ2-1; CDR3aa: CAISDPTGTSGYNEQFF; CDR3nt: TGTGCCATCAGTGATCCGACCGGGACTAGCGGATACAATGAGCAGTTCTTC
d_gene: -; v_gene: TRBV27; abundance: -; j_gene: TRBJ2-7; CDR3aa: CASSPGTGLSSYEQYF; CDR3nt: TGTGCCAGCAGCCCGGGTACAGGGCTCAGCTCCTACGAGCAGTACTTC
d_gene: TRBD2; v_gene: TRBV5-1; abundance: -; j_gene: TRBJ2-1; CDR3aa: CASSYNPGLAGGYYNEQFF; CDR3nt: TGCGCCAGCAGTTATAACCCGGGACTAGCGGGGGGTTACTACAATGAGCAGTTCTTC
d_gene: -; v_gene: TRBV12-3/TRBV12-4; abundance: -; j_gene: TRBJ2-7; CDR3aa: CASSLETAEQYF; CDR3nt: TGTGCCAGCAGTTTGGAGACGGCCGAGCAGTACTTC
d_gene: -; v_gene: TRBV21-1; abundance: once; j_gene: TRBJ2-3; CDR3aa: CASKLRRGESSTDTQYF; CDR3nt: TGTGCCAGCAAACTCCGACGGGGTGAGTCTAGCACAGATACGCAGTATTTT
d_gene: -; v_gene: TRBV7-2; abundance: -; j_gene: TRBJ1-1; CDR3aa: CASSQGVRRGNTEAFF; CDR3nt: TGTGCCAGCAGCCAAGGGGTTAGGCGCGGGAACACTGAAGCTTTCTTT
d_gene: TRBD1; v_gene: TRBV3-1/TRBV3-2; abundance: -; j_gene: TRBJ1-5; CDR3aa: CASSQGAGGNQPQHF; CDR3nt: TGTGCCAGCAGCCAAGGCGCAGGGGGGAATCAGCCCCAGCATTTT
d_gene: TRBD2; v_gene: TRBV6-1; abundance: once; j_gene: TRBJ2-7; CDR3aa: CASSEALDYGLAGLSYEQYF; CDR3nt: TGTGCCAGCAGTGAAGCGCTGGATTATGGTCTGGCGGGACTATCCTACGAGCAGTACTTC